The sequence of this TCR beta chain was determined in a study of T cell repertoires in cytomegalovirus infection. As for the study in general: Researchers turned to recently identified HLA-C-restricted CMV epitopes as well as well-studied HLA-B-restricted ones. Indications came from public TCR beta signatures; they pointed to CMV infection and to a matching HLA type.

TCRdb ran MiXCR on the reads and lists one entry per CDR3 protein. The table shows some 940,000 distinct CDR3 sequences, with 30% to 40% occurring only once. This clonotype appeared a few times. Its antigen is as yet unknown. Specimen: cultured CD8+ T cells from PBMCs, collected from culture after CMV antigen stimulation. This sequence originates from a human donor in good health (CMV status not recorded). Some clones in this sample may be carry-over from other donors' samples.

As DNA, the CDR3 is TGTGCCAGCAGGACCCGGGACAACTCCTACGAGCAGTACTTC. It codes for CASRTRDNSYEQYF. This sequence joins TRBV6-1 and TRBJ2-7; D perhaps matches TRBD1 (6 bases). Trimming removed 6 bases from V and 0 bases from J, with 12 bases in between. Germline V gene lookup returns CDR1 MNHNS and CDR2 SASEGT. The length of the CDR3 is 14 residues.